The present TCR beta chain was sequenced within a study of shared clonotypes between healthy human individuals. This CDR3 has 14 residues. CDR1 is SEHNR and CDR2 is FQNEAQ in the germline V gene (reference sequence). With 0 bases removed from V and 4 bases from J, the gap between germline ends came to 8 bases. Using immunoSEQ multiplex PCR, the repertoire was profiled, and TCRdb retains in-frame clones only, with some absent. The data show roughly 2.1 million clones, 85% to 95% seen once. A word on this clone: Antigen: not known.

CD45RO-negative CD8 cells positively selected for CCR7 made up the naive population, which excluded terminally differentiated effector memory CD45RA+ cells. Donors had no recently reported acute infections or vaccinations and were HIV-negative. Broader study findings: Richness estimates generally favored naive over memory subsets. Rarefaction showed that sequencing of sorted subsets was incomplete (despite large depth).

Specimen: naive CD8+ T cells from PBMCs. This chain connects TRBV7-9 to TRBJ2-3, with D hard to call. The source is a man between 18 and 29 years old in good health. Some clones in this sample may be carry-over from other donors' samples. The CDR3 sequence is CASSLALPSDTQYF. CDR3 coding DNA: TGTGCCAGCAGCTTAGCGCTGCCCTCAGATACGCAGTATTTT.